This TCR beta chain was captured by sequencing in a study of blood T cell repertoires in COVID-19. The CDR3 runs 13 residues. Deletions cut 2 bases from V and 2 bases from J, with 5 bases between. In germline, CDR1 is MDHEN, CDR2 SYDVKM. Only in-frame clones appear in the TCRdb table, and some are missing; sequencing was by immunoSEQ multiplex PCR. The sample consists of 350,000 to 400,000 clones, under 90% of them appearing once. The study recruited people aged 18 to 89 years across roughly 23 US areas. The recovered donors of Cohort 3 showed two negative PCRs, clearance, or symptom resolution. The rearrangement uses TRBV28 and TRBJ2-3; D is unclear. This TCR was sampled from a woman between 25 and 40 years old who had recovered from COVID-19. Specimen: PBMCs or T cells enriched from blood (not recorded which). CDR3 nucleotide sequence: TGTGCCAGCAGTTTAGAGGACACAGATACGCAGTATTTT. Its translation is CASSLEDTDTQYF.